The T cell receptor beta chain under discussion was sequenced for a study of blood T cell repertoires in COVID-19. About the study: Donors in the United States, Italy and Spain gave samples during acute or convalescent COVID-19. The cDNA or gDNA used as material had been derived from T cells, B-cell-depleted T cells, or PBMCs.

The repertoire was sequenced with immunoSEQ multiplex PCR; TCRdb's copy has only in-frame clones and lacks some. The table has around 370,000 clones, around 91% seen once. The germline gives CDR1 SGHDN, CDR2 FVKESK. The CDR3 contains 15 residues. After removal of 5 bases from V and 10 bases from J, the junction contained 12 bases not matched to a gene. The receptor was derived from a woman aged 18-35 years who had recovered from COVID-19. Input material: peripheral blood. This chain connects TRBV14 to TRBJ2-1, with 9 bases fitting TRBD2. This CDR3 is CASSELSGRPLEQFF. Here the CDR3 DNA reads TGTGCCAGCAGCGAATTAAGCGGGAGGCCTCTGGAGCAGTTCTTC.